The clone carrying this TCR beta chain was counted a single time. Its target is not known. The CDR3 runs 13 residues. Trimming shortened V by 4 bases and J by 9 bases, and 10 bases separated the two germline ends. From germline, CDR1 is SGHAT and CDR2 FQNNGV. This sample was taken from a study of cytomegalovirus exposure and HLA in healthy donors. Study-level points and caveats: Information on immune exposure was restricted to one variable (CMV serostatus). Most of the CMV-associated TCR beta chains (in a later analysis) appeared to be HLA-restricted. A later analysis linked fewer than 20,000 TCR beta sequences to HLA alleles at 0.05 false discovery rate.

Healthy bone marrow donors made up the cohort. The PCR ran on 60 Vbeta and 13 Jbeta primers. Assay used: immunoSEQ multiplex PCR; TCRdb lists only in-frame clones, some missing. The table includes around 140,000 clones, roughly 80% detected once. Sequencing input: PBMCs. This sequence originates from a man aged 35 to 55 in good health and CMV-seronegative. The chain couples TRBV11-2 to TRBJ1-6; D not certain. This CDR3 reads CASSSTRGSPLHF. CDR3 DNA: TGTGCCAGCAGCTCCACCAGAGGTTCACCCCTCCACTTT.